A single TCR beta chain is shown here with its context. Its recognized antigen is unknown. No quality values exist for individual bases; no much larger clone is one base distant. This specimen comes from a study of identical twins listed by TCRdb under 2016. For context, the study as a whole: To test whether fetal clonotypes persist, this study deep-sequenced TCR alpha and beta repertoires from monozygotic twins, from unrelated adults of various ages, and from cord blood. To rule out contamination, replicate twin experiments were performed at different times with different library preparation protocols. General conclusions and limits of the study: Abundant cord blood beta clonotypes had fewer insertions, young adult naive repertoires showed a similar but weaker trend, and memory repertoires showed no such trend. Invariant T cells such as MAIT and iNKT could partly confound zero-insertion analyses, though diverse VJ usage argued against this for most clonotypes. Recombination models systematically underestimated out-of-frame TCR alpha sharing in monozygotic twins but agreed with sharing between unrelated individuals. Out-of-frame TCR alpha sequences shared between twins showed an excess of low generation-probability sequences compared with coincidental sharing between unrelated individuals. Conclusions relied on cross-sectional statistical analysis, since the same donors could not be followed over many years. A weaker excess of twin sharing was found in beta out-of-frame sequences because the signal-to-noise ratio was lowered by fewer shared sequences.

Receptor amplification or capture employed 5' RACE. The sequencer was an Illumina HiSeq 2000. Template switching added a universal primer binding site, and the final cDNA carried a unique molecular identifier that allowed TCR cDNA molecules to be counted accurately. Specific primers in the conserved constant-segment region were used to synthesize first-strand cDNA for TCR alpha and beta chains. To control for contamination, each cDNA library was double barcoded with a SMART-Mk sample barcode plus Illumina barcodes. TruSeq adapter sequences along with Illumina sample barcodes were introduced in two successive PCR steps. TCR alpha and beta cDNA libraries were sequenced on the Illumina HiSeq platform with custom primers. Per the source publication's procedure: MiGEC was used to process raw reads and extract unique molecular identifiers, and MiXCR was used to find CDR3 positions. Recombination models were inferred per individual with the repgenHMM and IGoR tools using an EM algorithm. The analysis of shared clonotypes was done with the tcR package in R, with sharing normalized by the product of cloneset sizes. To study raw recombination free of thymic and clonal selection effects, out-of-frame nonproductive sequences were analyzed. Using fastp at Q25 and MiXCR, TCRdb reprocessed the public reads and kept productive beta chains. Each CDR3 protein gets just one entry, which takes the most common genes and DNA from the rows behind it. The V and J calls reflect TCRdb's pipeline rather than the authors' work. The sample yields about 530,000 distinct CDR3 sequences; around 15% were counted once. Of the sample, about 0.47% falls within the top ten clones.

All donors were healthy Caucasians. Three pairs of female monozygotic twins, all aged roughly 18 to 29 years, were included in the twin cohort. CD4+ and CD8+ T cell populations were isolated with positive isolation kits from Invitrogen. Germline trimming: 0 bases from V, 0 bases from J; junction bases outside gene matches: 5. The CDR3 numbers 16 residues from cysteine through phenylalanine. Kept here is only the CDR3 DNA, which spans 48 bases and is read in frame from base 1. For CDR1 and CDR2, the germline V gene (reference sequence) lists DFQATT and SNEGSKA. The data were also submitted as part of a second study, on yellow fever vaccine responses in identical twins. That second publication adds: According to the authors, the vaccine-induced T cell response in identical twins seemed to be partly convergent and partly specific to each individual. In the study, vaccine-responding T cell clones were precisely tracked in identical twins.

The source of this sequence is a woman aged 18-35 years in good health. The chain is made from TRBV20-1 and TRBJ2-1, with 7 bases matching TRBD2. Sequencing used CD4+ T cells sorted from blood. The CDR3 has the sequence CSARDASGGSYNEQFF. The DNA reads TGCAGTGCTAGAGATGCTAGCGGAGGCTCCTACAATGAGCAGTTCTTC.